One T cell receptor (beta chain) is described in this entry. The authors' processing: Reference gene primer amplification gave estimated nucleated cell counts. TCRdb's table, derived via immunoSEQ multiplex PCR, lists solely in-frame clones and lacks some. Clone size and V and J calls were adopted from that table, with D and trimming inferred from the DNA. The data show about 13,000 clones, with roughly 78% seen just once and roughly 32% held by the top ten. This record comes from a study of blood T cell repertoires in COVID-19. Germline CDR1 and CDR2: SGHRS and YFSETQ. The V and J ends lost 0 bases and 8 bases respectively, with 8 bases between them. The CDR3 has 12 amino acids.

The V gene is TRBV5-1, the J gene TRBJ1-1, with D tentatively TRBD1 (5 bases). The sequencing input was peripheral blood. The receptor's source is a human donor in a cohort sampled during active COVID-19. The CDR3 here is CASSLVGVEAFF. The DNA for the CDR3 is TGCGCCAGCAGCTTGGTAGGGGTGGAAGCTTTCTTT. The variable domain in full, with the rest retrieved from reference TRBV5-1 and TRBJ1-1, is KAGVTQTPRYLIKTRGQQVTLSCSPISGHRSVSWYQQTPGQGLQFLFEYFSETQRNKGNFPGRFSGRQFSNSRSEMNVSTLELGDSALYLCASSLVGVEAFFGQGTRLTVV.